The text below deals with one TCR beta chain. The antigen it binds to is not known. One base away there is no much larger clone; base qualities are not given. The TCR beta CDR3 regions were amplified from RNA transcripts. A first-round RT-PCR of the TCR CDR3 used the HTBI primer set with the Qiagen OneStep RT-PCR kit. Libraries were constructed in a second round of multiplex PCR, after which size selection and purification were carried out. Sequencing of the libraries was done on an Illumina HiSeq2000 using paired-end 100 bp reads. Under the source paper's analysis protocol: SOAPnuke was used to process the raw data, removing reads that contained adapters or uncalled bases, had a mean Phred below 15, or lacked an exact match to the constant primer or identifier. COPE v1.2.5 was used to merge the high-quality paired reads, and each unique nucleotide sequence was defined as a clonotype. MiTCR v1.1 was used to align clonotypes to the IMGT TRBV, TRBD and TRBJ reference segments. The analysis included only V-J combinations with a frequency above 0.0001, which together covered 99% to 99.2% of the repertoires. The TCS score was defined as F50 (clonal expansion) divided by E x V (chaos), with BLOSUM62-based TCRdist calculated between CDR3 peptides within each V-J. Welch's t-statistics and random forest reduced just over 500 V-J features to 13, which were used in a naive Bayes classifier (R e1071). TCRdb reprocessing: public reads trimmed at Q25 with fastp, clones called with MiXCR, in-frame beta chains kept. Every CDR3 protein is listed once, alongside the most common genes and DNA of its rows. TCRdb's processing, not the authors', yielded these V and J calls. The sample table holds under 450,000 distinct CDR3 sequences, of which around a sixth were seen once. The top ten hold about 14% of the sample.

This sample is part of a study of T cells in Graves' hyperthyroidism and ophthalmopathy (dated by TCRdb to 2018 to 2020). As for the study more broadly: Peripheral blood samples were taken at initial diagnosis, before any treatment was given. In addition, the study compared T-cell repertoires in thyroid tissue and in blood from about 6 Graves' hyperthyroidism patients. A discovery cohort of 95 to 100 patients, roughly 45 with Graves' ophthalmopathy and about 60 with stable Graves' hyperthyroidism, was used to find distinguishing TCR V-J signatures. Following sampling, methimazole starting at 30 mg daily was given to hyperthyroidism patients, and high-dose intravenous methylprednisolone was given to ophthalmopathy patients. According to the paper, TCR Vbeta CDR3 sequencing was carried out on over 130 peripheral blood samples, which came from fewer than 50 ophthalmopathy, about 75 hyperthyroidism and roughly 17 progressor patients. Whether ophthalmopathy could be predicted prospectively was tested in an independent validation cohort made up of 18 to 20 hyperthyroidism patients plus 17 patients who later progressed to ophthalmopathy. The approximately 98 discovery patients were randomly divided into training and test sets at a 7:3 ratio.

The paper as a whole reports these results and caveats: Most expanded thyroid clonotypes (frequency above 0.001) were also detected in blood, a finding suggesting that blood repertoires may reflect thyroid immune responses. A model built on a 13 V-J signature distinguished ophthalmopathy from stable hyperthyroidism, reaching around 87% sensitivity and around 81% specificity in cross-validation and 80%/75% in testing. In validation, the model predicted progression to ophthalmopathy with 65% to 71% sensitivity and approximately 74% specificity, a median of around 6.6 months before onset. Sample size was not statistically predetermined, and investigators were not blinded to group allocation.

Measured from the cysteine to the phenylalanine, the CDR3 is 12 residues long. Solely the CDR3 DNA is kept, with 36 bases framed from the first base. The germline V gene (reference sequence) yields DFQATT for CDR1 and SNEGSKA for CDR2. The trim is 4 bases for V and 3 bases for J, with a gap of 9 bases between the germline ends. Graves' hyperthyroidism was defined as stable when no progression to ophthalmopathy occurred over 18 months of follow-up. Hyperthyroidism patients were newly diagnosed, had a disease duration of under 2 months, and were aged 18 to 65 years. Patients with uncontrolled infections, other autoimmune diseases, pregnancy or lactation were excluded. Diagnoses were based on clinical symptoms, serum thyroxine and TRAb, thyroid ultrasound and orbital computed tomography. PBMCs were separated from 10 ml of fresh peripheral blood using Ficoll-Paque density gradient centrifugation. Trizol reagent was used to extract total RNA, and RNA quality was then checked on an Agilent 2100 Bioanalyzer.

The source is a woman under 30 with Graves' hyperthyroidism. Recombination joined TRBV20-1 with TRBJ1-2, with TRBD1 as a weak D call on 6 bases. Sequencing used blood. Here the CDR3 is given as CSATRGDYGYTF. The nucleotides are TGCAGTGCTACCAGGGGAGACTATGGCTACACCTTC.